One and the same sample provided the 15 T cell receptor beta chains below, sequenced in a study of beta chain features in type 1 diabetes. Study results and limitations: Within each of all four CD4+ subsets, Type 1 diabetes patients had TCRB CDR3s that were moderately but significantly shorter.

The authors reverse transcribed all of the isolated RNA, so sequencing captured expressed TCRB transcripts. Assay used: immunoSEQ multiplex PCR; TCRdb lists only in-frame clones, some missing. The sample gives 140,000 to 150,000 clones, less than 15% of which show up once; 1% to 1.5% is in the top ten. For these TCRs, the target antigens are not known. Sequenced input: central memory CD4+ T cells from blood. The source is a man younger than 35 with type 1 diabetes.

This clone was seen many times. The chain employs TRBV29-1 and TRBJ1-3; D uncertain. This CDR3 has 14 amino acids. Deletions cut 6 bases from V and 0 bases from J, with 12 bases between. Germline V CDR1 and CDR2: SQVTM, ANQGSEA. The CDR3 loop reads CSVEGGNSGNTIYF. CDR3 DNA sequence: TGCAGCGTCGAGGGAGGGAACTCTGGAAACACCATATATTTT.

This clone came up many times. The gene calls are TRBV4-1 and TRBJ1-1; 8 bases are a match to TRBD1. With 4 bases clipped from V and 4 bases from J, the junction kept 14 bases outside the gene matches. Germline CDR1 and CDR2: MGHRA and YSYEKL. The CDR3 totals 17 residues. CDR3 region: CASSRGQGSGFPTEAFF. In nucleotides, the CDR3 is TGCGCCAGCAGCCGCGGACAGGGATCCGGGTTTCCCACTGAAGCTTTCTTT.

The chain couples TRBV9 to TRBJ1-6; 8 bases fit TRBD1. This CDR3 has 16 amino acids. Germline V gene lookup returns CDR1 SGDLS and CDR2 YYNGEE. V lost 0 bases to trimming and J lost 6 bases; unmatched junction nucleotides: 5. The CDR3 loop reads CASSVDRGSGNSPLHF. CDR3 nucleotides: TGTGCCAGCAGCGTAGACAGGGGGAGTGGTAATTCACCCCTCCACTTT.

This chain links TRBV20-1 with TRBJ1-2; D unclear. This CDR3 is built from 11 residues. V dropped 3 bases and J dropped 14 bases, with 16 bases sitting between them. The germline V gene has CDR1 DFQATT and CDR2 SNEGSKA (reference sequence). The CDR3 nucleotides are TGCAGTGCTAGGCTCTCGGAGATGGGTACCTTC. Translated, it gives CSARLSEMGTF.

This clone has just a few counts. This sequence joins TRBV6-5 and TRBJ2-5, with TRBD1 identical over 7 bases. Trimming at V came to 6 bases and at J to 4 bases, leaving 8 bases not matched to a gene. The CDR3 runs to 14 residues. Germline V gene data show CDR1 as MNHEY and CDR2 as SVGAGI. The CDR3 region is CASRSYRGGETQYF. DNA of the CDR3: TGTGCCAGCAGATCCTACAGGGGCGGAGAGACCCAGTACTTC.

This chain links TRBV14 with TRBJ2-3; D gene unclear. CDR3 length equals 14 residues. V was cut by 3 bases and J by 3 bases, with 10 bases left in between. Germline loops: CDR1 SGHDN, CDR2 FVKESK. The CDR3 nucleotides are TGTGCCAGCAGCCAGAAGCAGGAAACAGATACGCAGTATTTT. It encodes CASSQKQETDTQYF.

Worth noting for this clone: Other DNA sequences in the sample encode the same CDR3. The chain joins TRBV5-1 to TRBJ1-4; unclear D gene. CDR1 is SGHRS and CDR2 is YFSETQ in the germline V gene. This CDR3 contains 14 residues. V dropped 4 bases and J dropped 0 bases, with 7 bases sitting between them. CDR3 protein: CASSPGATNEKLFF. CDR3 sequence (DNA): TGCGCCAGCAGCCCGGGTGCAACTAATGAAAAACTGTTTTTT.

This clone was counted between two and nine times. This chain links TRBV21-1 with TRBJ2-1. TRBV21-1 is marked as a pseudogene. CDR3 length: 14 residues. The CDR3 region has the DNA TGTGCCAGCACGGGGGCGGTGAGATGGGATGAGCAGTTCTTC. Amino acid sequence: CASTGAVRWDEQFF.

This clone occurred many times. V gene TRBV29-1 combines with J gene TRBJ1-2; no definite D call. This CDR3 contains 13 residues. Germline CDR1 SQVTM, CDR2 ANQGSEA. V was trimmed by 4 bases and J by 6 bases, leaving 15 bases between them. CDR3 loop: CSVVKSIEDGYTF. The CDR3 nucleotides are TGCAGCGTTGTGAAGTCTATCGAGGATGGCTACACCTTC.

This chain connects TRBV19 to TRBJ2-2, with 9 nucleotides matching TRBD2. Germline loops: CDR1 LNHDA, CDR2 SQIVND (reference sequence). The CDR3 runs to 16 residues. The trim removed 1 base at V and 8 bases at J, leaving 8 bases unmatched. The CDR3 sequence is CASSIAASGAGGELFF. CDR3 coding DNA: TGTGCCAGTAGTATAGCGGCTAGCGGGGCCGGTGGGGAGCTGTTTTTT.

This chain joins TRBV29-1 and TRBJ1-6; a weak D match, TRBD1 (5 bases). CDR3 length: 13 amino acids. The germline V gene has CDR1 SQVTM and CDR2 ANQGSEA. Trimming removed 5 bases at V and 7 bases at J, with 12 bases between. The CDR3 DNA follows: TGCAGCGTTAAAACAGGTGGGAATTCACCCCTCCACTTT. Amino acids: CSVKTGGNSPLHF.

This chain joins TRBV9 and TRBJ1-1; a weak D match, TRBD1 (5 bases). Germline CDR1 is SGDLS and CDR2 is YYNGEE. The CDR3 is 14 amino acids. V was clipped by 4 bases and J by 5 bases, with 15 bases between them. CDR3 sequence (DNA): TGTGCCAGCAGCTCCGCGGGACGGGGTACTGAAGCTTTCTTT. As protein: CASSSAGRGTEAFF. Full variable domain (missing parts from reference TRBV9 and TRBJ1-1): DSGVTQTPKHLITATGQRVTLRCSPRSGDLSVYWYQQSLDQGLQFLIQYYNGEERAKGNILERFSAQQFPDLHSELNLSSLELGDSALYFCASSSAGRGTEAFFGQGTRLTVV.

The sample holds a few counts of this clone. This chain joins TRBV11-3 and TRBJ2-7; TRBD1 aligns across 11 bases. V was clipped by 5 bases and J by 5 bases; unmatched bases: 8. This CDR3 contains 15 residues. Germline values: CDR1 SGHNT, CDR2 YENEEA. In nucleotides, the CDR3 is TGTGCCAGCAGCCGAGGGACAGGGGGATTTGACGAGCAGTACTTC. Amino acids: CASSRGTGGFDEQYF.

The chain uses TRBV7-9 and TRBJ1-1; the D is unclear. V gave up 2 bases and J gave up 0 bases, with 4 bases separating them. The CDR3 covers 13 residues. Looked up from germline, CDR1 is SEHNR and CDR2 is FQNEAQ (reference sequence). CDR3 bases: TGTGCCAGCAGCTTAACAGTGAACACTGAAGCTTTCTTT. Encoded protein: CASSLTVNTEAFF.

The chain is built from TRBV7-9 and TRBJ2-5; perhaps TRBD1 as D (6 bases). The V end was cut by 2 bases, the J end by 4 bases, with 11 bases between. Germline V CDR1 and CDR2: SEHNR, FQNEAQ (reference sequence). The CDR3 extends over 14 amino acids. The CDR3 DNA sequence: TGTGCCAGCAGCTTAACAGGGAATGGAGAGACCCAGTACTTC. It is translated as CASSLTGNGETQYF. Looking up the rest from reference TRBV7-9 and TRBJ2-5 gives the full variable domain: DTGVSQNPRHKITKRGQNVTFRCDPISEHNRLYWYRQTLGQGPEFLTYFQNEAQLEKSRLLSDRFSAERPKGSFSTLEIQRTEQGDSAMYLCASSLTGNGETQYFGPGTRLLVL.